This TCR beta chain was retrieved from a study of blood T cell repertoires in COVID-19. Study in general: T cells, B-cell-depleted T cells, or PBMCs supplied cDNA or gDNA.

Using immunoSEQ multiplex PCR, the repertoire was profiled, and TCRdb retains in-frame clones only, with some absent. The sample lists fewer than 200,000 clones, almost 85% seen once, with roughly 7.1% in the top ten. Germline V gives CDR1 SGHDT, CDR2 YYEEEE. The ends were cut back, 0 bases at V and 4 bases at J, with 10 bases in the middle. The length of the CDR3 is 14 residues. Sequencing input: peripheral blood. The rearrangement links TRBV5-6 to TRBJ1-1, with D possibly TRBD1 on 5 matching bases. This sequence originates from a man in his forties who had recovered from COVID-19. The CDR3 loop reads CASSLEGLGTEAFF. The CDR3 nucleotides are TGTGCCAGCAGCTTGGAGGGGTTAGGCACTGAAGCTTTCTTT.